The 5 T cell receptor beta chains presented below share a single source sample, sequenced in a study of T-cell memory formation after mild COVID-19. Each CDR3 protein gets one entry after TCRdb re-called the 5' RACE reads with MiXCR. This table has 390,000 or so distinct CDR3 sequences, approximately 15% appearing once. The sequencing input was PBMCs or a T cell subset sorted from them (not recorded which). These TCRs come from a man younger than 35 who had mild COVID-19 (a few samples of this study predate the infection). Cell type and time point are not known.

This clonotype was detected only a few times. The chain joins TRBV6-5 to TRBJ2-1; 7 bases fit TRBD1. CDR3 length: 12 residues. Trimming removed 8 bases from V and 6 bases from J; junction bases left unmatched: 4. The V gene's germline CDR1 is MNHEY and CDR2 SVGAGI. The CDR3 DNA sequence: TGTGCCAGCCAACAGGGGTTCAATGAGCAGTTCTTC. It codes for CASQQGFNEQFF.

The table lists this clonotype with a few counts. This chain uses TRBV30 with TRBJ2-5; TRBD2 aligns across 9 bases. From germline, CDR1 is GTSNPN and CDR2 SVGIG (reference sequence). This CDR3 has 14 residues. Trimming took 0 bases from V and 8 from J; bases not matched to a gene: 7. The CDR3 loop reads CAWSVSGGLLTQYF. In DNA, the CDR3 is TGTGCCTGGAGTGTTAGCGGGGGTCTTCTAACCCAGTACTTC.

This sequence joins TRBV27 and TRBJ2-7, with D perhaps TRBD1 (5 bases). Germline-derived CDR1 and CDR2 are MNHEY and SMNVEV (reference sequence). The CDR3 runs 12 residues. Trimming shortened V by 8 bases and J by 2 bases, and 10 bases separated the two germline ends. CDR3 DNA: TGTGCCAGCGCGGACACCCCCTACGAGCAGTACTTC. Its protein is CASADTPYEQYF.

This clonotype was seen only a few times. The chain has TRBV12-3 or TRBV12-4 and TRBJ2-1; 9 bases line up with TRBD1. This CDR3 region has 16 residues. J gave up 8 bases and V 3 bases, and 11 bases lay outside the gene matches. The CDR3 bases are TGTGCCAGCAGTTTGAGGTGGGGGACAGGGAGCCATGAGCAGTTCTTC. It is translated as CASSLRWGTGSHEQFF.

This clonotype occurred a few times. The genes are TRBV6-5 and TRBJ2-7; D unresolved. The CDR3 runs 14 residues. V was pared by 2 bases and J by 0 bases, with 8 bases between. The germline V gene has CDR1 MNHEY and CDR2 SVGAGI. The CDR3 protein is CASSYGQASYEQYF. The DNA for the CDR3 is TGTGCCAGCAGTTACGGGCAGGCCTCCTACGAGCAGTACTTC.